The T cell receptor (beta chain) described here comes from a study of beta chain features in type 1 diabetes. Study background: Examination covered over 85,000,000 sorted cells spanning all samples. Study outcomes and limitations: Any HLA effect on TCRB rearrangement was left unresolved by small sub-analyses.

The V gene lost 3 bases and the J gene lost 5 bases, with 16 bases spanning the gap. CDR1 and CDR2 from the germline V gene are GTSNPN and SVGIG (reference sequence). The CDR3 is 14 residues long. Each of the CD4+ naive, central memory, regulatory and stem cell-like memory populations was sorted via CD45RO/CCR7/CD25/CD127/CD95/CD27. This clone has a handful of counts. What it recognizes is unknown. As every portion of the isolated RNA was reverse transcribed, the sequencing read expressed TCRB transcripts. Sequenced by immunoSEQ multiplex PCR; TCRdb stores in-frame clones only, minus some. The table lists under 400,000 clones, roughly 15% of them singletons, with over 5.5% in the top ten.

The specimen sequenced was central memory CD4+ T cells from blood. The chain carries TRBV30 and TRBJ2-5; the D gene is possibly TRBD2 (5 bases). The sequence derives from a man aged 25-45 years in good health. The CDR3 sequence: CAWRKTFSGETQYF. Here the CDR3 DNA reads TGTGCCTGGAGGAAGACTTTCAGCGGCGAGACCCAGTACTTC.